This T cell receptor (beta chain) comes out of a study of blood T cell repertoires in COVID-19. The CDR3 sequence is 14 residues long. Germline V gives CDR1 LGHDT, CDR2 YNNKEL (reference sequence). V was trimmed by 3 bases and J by 10 bases, leaving 18 bases between them. Libraries were prepared by immunoSEQ multiplex PCR; TCRdb keeps only in-frame clonotypes and omits some of them. This table holds 95,000 to 110,000 clones, roughly nine tenths found once. The chain links TRBV3-1 (or the pseudogene TRBV3-2) to TRBJ1-1, with unresolved D. Sequencing was done on a sample of peripheral blood. The receptor was derived from a human donor in a cohort sampled during active COVID-19. CDR3 coding DNA: TGTGCCAGCAGCCACCCCGGGTCACCTCGGGGAGCTTTCTTT. Its translation: CASSHPGSPRGAFF.